This T cell receptor (beta chain) derives from a study of T cells after yellow fever vaccination. This CDR3 has 15 amino acids. Trimming left V 1 base short and J 3 bases short, with 13 bases between. Germline V gene data show CDR1 as SGHAT and CDR2 as FQNNGV. This clonotype was counted many times. In making TCR cDNA, 5'RACE template switching added a universal primer site and UMIs to it. Via MiXCR, TCRdb re-called the 5' RACE reads, giving one row per CDR3 protein. The sample contains 120,000 or so distinct CDR3 sequences, roughly 7.2% of which appear only once. This chain connects TRBV11-2 to TRBJ2-7; D remains unclear. This sequence originates from a young man who received the YFV17D yellow fever vaccine. Here the sequenced sample was CD4+ T cells sorted from PBMCs, taken 45 days after the first yellow fever vaccination. CDR3 sequence (DNA): TGTGCCAGCAGCTTAGTGCTCTCTGCCTTCTACGAGCAGTACTTC. Translating gives CASSLVLSAFYEQYF.